Below, 15 T cell receptor beta chains from the same sample are listed, as sequenced in a study of shared clonotypes between healthy human individuals. Profiling relied on immunoSEQ multiplex PCR, and the TCRdb table lists in-frame clones only, not all of them. The table includes around 2.1 million clones, under 95% detected once. CD45RO negativity and positive selection for CCR7 defined naive CD8 cells, a population that excluded terminally differentiated effector memory CD45RA+ cells. The sequenced sample was naive CD8+ T cells from PBMCs. Receptor source: a man in his late teens or twenties in good health. Some clones in this sample may be carry-over from other donors' samples.

The chain recombines TRBV28 with TRBJ1-2; D remains unclear. CDR1 and CDR2 from the germline V gene are MDHEN and SYDVKM. CDR3 length equals 13 residues. V gave up 5 bases and J gave up 6 bases, with 13 bases separating them. The CDR3 spells CASSLPRTHGYTF. CDR3 in DNA: TGTGCCAGCAGTCTTCCTCGGACTCATGGCTACACCTTC.

V and J are TRBV7-9 and TRBJ2-1, with 7 bases identical to TRBD1. J gave up 4 bases and V 5 bases, and 14 bases lay outside the gene matches. Germline V lookup: CDR1 SEHNR, CDR2 FQNEAQ (reference sequence). The length of the CDR3 is 17 residues. In nucleotides, the CDR3 is TGTGCCAGCAGCCAAACGGGACAGACCCAAGTTTACAATGAGCAGTTCTTC. Residues: CASSQTGQTQVYNEQFF.

This rearrangement joins TRBV19 to TRBJ1-2, with 7 bases aligning to TRBD1. The CDR3 contains 13 residues. Trimming at V came to 5 bases and at J to 7 bases, leaving 7 bases not matched to a gene. CDR1 LNHDA and CDR2 SQIVND come from the germline V gene (reference sequence). CDR3 coding DNA: TGTGCCAGTAGTCAATCGGGACAGTTTGGCTACACCTTC. It is translated as CASSQSGQFGYTF.

Note on this clone: Other DNA variants within this sample encode the same CDR3. The V gene is TRBV25-1, the J gene TRBJ1-1, with unresolved D. Trimming removed 2 bases from V and 5 bases from J, with 9 bases in between. CDR3 length: 13 amino acids. The germline gives CDR1 MGHDK, CDR2 SYGVNS. CDR3 DNA: TGTGCCAGCAGTGAAGAGAAGAATACTGAAGCTTTCTTT. Translation gives CASSEEKNTEAFF.

This chain links TRBV10-3 with TRBJ2-5; 8 bases agree with TRBD2. The CDR3 sequence is 15 residues long. Germline CDR1 is ENHRY and CDR2 is SYGVKD. Unmatched junction bases numbered 4, after V lost 0 bases and J lost 4 bases. The CDR3 region is CAISESRLAGETQYF. DNA for the CDR3: TGTGCCATCAGTGAGTCTCGGCTAGCGGGAGAGACCCAGTACTTC.

The chain joins TRBV6-6 to TRBJ2-1; TRBD2 aligns across 8 bases. The CDR3 has 13 amino acids. Trimming removed 8 bases from V and 10 bases from J; junction bases left unmatched: 10. The germline gives CDR1 MNHNY, CDR2 SVGAGI (reference sequence). CDR3 in amino acids: CASVPGLVWEQFF. The CDR3 DNA reads as TGTGCCAGCGTCCCGGGACTAGTCTGGGAGCAGTTCTTC.

The V and J genes are TRBV27 and TRBJ2-7; unclear D gene. CDR1 and CDR2 (germline): MNHEY, SMNVEV (reference sequence). Trimming took 7 bases from V and 3 from J, leaving 13 bases between them. CDR3 length: 13 amino acids. CDR3 sequence: CASTDRVGYEQYF. The CDR3 DNA sequence: TGTGCCAGCACCGACCGGGTGGGCTACGAGCAGTACTTC.

This clone was seen just once. V and J are TRBV7-2 and TRBJ2-7; D is possibly TRBD1 or TRBD2 (5 bases each). The CDR3 contains 14 residues. The germline CDR1 and CDR2 sequences are SGHTA and FQGNSA. Between the trimmed V and J ends, which lost 3 bases and 5 bases, there was a span of 14 bases. The CDR3 here is CASSLGTGTDEQYF. In DNA, the CDR3 is TGTGCCAGCAGCTTGGGAACCGGGACGGACGAGCAGTACTTC.

In the case of this clone: Other DNA sequences in this specimen translate into the identical CDR3. J is TRBJ1-2 and V is TRBV14; 7 bases match TRBD1. The junction had 6 bases not matched to a gene; V was cut back by 4 bases and J by 4 bases. Germline V CDR1 and CDR2: SGHDN, FVKESK. This CDR3 has 14 amino acids. The CDR3 DNA reads as TGTGCCAGCAGCCCGAGGGGGCTTGGCTATGGCTACACCTTC. Encoded protein: CASSPRGLGYGYTF.

V usage is TRBV28 and J usage is TRBJ1-2, with 11 bases lining up with TRBD1. This CDR3 is built from 15 residues. Germline V lookup: CDR1 MDHEN, CDR2 SYDVKM. Trimming cost V 5 bases and J 3 bases; bases outside gene matches: 5. CDR3 coding DNA: TGTGCCAGCAGTGGAAGGACAGGGGGCGACTATGGCTACACCTTC. Protein product: CASSGRTGGDYGYTF.

The V gene is TRBV28, the J gene TRBJ2-7; tentatively, D is TRBD1 or TRBD2 (7 bases each). V was clipped by 11 bases and J by 4 bases, with 15 bases between them. Germline CDR1 is MDHEN and CDR2 is SYDVKM. The CDR3 is made up of 12 amino acids. The CDR3 DNA is TGTGCCGAGGGGGCTAGCGGATACGAGCAGTACTTC. Translating gives CAEGASGYEQYF.

The J gene is TRBJ2-1, the V gene TRBV6-6; 7 positions agree with TRBD1. The germline V gene encodes CDR1 MNHNY and CDR2 SVGAGI (reference sequence). The CDR3 extends over 16 amino acids. V trimming: 0 bases; J trimming: 7 bases; junction bases outside the gene matches: 9. CDR3 protein: CASSYSGDRVGNEQFF. CDR3 DNA sequence: TGTGCCAGCAGTTACTCTGGTGACAGGGTTGGAAATGAGCAGTTCTTC.

The chain recombines TRBV27 with TRBJ2-7, with 7 bases that match TRBD2. This CDR3 is built from 16 residues. Looked up from germline, CDR1 is MNHEY and CDR2 is SMNVEV (reference sequence). Trimming cost V 6 bases and J 6 bases; bases outside gene matches: 17. Here the CDR3 reads CASSLLLVAGVSEQYF. CDR3 coding DNA: TGTGCCAGCAGCCTCCTCCTAGTGGCGGGAGTATCCGAGCAGTACTTC.

V and J are TRBV27 and TRBJ2-2, with 8 bases that match TRBD2. The CDR3 loop spans 15 amino acids. Germline CDR1 reads MNHEY; CDR2 reads SMNVEV (reference sequence). J gave up 6 bases and V 7 bases, and 10 bases lay outside the gene matches. CDR3 loop: CASTNYGGRSGELFF. In DNA form, the CDR3 reads TGTGCCAGCACCAATTACGGCGGGAGGTCCGGGGAGCTGTTTTTT.

CDR3 sequence reads: CSGGGAYNEQFF. CDR3 in DNA: TGCAGCGGAGGCGGAGCCTACAATGAGCAGTTCTTC. The chain joins TRBV29-1 to TRBJ2-1; D call uncertain. The CDR3 is 12 residues long. V gave up 7 bases and J gave up 2 bases, with 9 bases separating them. Germline CDR1 is SQVTM and CDR2 is ANQGSEA.